This record covers a single T cell receptor beta chain. Antigen specificity is unknown. The data are from a study of T cell responses to AZD1222 COVID-19 vaccine. Study-level findings and limits: Dominant at 160-218 and 743-854, vaccine-associated CD4 TCRs also spanned spike. Spike-specific TCR repertoires showed rising breadth and depth after two AZD1222 doses. Clonal diversity was possibly underestimated, and white British individuals and females predominated among donors.

The CDR3 spans 17 residues. The V gene lost 10 bases and the J gene lost 2 bases, with 26 bases spanning the gap. Profiling relied on immunoSEQ multiplex PCR, and the TCRdb table lists in-frame clones only, not all of them. This sample carries about 70,000 clones, about four fifths of them seen once, and the ten largest clones take approximately 5.9%. Investigators merged groups given second doses at roughly 4 or roughly 12 weeks. The chain joins TRBV23-1 to TRBJ2-5; D is perhaps TRBD2 (6 bases). TRBV23-1 is noted as an ORF with a role that remains uncertain. The source was peripheral blood, collected 28 days after the second AZD1222 dose. The origin of this receptor is an adult who received the AZD1222 COVID-19 vaccine. This CDR3 reads CATPLTAAGTLQETQYF. For the CDR3, the DNA is TGCGCCACACCTCTCACCGCAGCAGGGACTCTACAAGAGACCCAGTACTTC.